These T cell receptor beta chains were read from a single sample in a study of shared clonotypes between healthy human individuals. Measured with immunoSEQ multiplex PCR; TCRdb has only the in-frame clones, and not every one. Of 400,000 to 600,000 clones detected, 95% to 97% appear once; the ten largest clones hold about 0.067%. Sequenced material: naive CD4+ T cells sorted from blood. Every receptor here comes from a woman between 25 and 40 years old in good health. Each CDR3 is given with its conserved first and last residue. A D gene is named only where the DNA matches it firmly. Rows give clone size only sometimes, using once, few, many, or a class for an expanded clone.

v_call,j_call,d_call,clone_size,cdr3_nt,cdr3_aa
TRBV5-6,TRBJ2-7,.,.,TGTGCCAGCAGCTACGAGGGTCGACCCTCCTACGAGCAGTACTTC,CASSYEGRPSYEQYF
TRBV5-3,TRBJ2-7,.,.,TGTGCCAGAAGGCCCCGGTCGGGGGTTGGAGGGGAGCAGTACTTC,CARRPRSGVGGEQYF
TRBV21-1,TRBJ2-7,.,.,TGTGCCAGCGACCCGTGTCGACTAGCGGACTACGAGCAGTACTTC,CASDPCRLADYEQYF
TRBV5-1,TRBJ2-7,.,.,TGCGCCAGCCACGGACATTGTCAGTACTTC,CASHGHCQYF
TRBV5-1,TRBJ1-6,.,once,TGCGCCAGCAGCTTAGTTGGGGGCAGGGGCGACTCACCCCTCCACTTT,CASSLVGGRGDSPLHF
TRBV28,TRBJ2-7,.,.,TGTGCAACCCTCCGGCAGGGCCCCTACGAGCAGTACTTC,CATLRQGPYEQYF
TRBV19,TRBJ2-7,.,.,TGTGCCAGTAGTATACAGGGAACTAGCAGTACGTACGAGCAGTACTTC,CASSIQGTSSTYEQYF
TRBV28,TRBJ1-1,.,.,TGTGCCAGCCTACAGTCAGGTGAGAAAGCTTTCTTT,CASLQSGEKAFF
TRBV9,TRBJ2-1,.,.,TGTGCCAGCAGCGCCCGGGACCCGAGAGTGAATGAGCAGTTCTTC,CASSARDPRVNEQFF
TRBV18,TRBJ2-1,TRBD2,.,TGTGCCAGCTCACCACAGAGCGGGAGCCTGAATGAGCAGTTCTTC,CASSPQSGSLNEQFF
TRBV19,TRBJ2-7,.,.,TGTGCCAGTAGTATACGGGTCAGAAGCTCCTACGAGCAGTACTTC,CASSIRVRSSYEQYF
TRBV29-1,TRBJ1-3,.,.,TGCAGCGTTGATGGCCTACGTGGAAACACCATATATTTT,CSVDGLRGNTIYF
TRBV29-1,TRBJ2-3,TRBD2,.,TGCAGCGTTGAAAGATCTTTCGGGACTAGCCGTCCGGTGAGGAATACGCAGTATTTT,CSVERSFGTSRPVRNTQYF
TRBV18,TRBJ2-2,.,.,TGTGCCAGCTCACCCAACACCGGGGAGCTGTTTTTT,CASSPNTGELFF
TRBV4-2,TRBJ2-7,.,.,TGTGCCAGCAGCCAAGAGGGGGGCTACGAGCAGTACTTC,CASSQEGGYEQYF
TRBV18,TRBJ2-6,.,.,TGTGCCAGCTCACCCCGAGGACTCTCTGGGGCCAACGTCCTGACTTTC,CASSPRGLSGANVLTF
TRBV4-2,TRBJ1-6,.,.,TGTGCCAGCAGCCAAGAGTATCACTCACCCCTCCACTTT,CASSQEYHSPLHF
TRBV28,TRBJ1-4,TRBD1,.,TGTGCCAGCAGTTCCGGGACAGAAGTCGGAAAACTGTTTTTT,CASSSGTEVGKLFF
TRBV9,TRBJ2-1,TRBD2,.,TGTGCCAGCAGCGTAGAACTAGCGGGAGGGTATGAGCAGTTCTTC,CASSVELAGGYEQFF
TRBV18,TRBJ2-5,.,.,TGTGCCAGCTCCCTGAGACCCAGGGAAGTAGAGACCCAGTACTTC,CASSLRPREVETQYF
TRBV11-2,TRBJ2-7,.,.,TGTGCCAGCAGCCGACTAGTCAGCGCCTACGAGCAGTACTTC,CASSRLVSAYEQYF
TRBV15,TRBJ1-4,.,once,TGTGCCACCAGCAGAGATCCGGGACCTAATGAAAAACTGTTTTTT,CATSRDPGPNEKLFF
TRBV5-6,TRBJ2-7,TRBD1,.,TGTGCCAGCAGCCTGGGACAGCCCTCCTACGAGCAGTACTTC,CASSLGQPSYEQYF
TRBV28,TRBJ2-7,.,once,TGTGCCAGCAGTACCCCCACCCCCTCCGAGCAGTACTTC,CASSTPTPSEQYF
TRBV11-2,TRBJ2-7,.,.,TGTGCCAGCAGCTCCTCCTCGGGACTCGGCTACGAGCAGTACTTC,CASSSSSGLGYEQYF
TRBV7-2,TRBJ2-2,TRBD2,.,TGTGCCAGCAGCTTAGTGGGCGTAGCGGGGAACACCGGGGAGCTGTTTTTT,CASSLVGVAGNTGELFF
TRBV28,TRBJ1-5,.,.,TGTGCCAGCAGTTACGCAGGGATGAGGCAGCCCCAGCATTTT,CASSYAGMRQPQHF
TRBV5-1,TRBJ1-4,.,.,TGCGCCAGCAGCTTACGGGATCCTGGGGATGAAAAACTGTTTTTT,CASSLRDPGDEKLFF
TRBV10-1,TRBJ2-1,TRBD2,.,TGCGCCAGCAGTGATTTGTCTAGCGGGACTGGGCAGTTCTTC,CASSDLSSGTGQFF